This TCR beta chain stems from a study of OX40 agonist ivuxolimab in advanced cancers. Overall study context: Under the entry rules, prior anti-PD-1, anti-PD-L1 or anti-CTLA-4 therapy was allowed, and approximately 36% had some.

The table came from immunoSEQ multiplex PCR; TCRdb's copy has only in-frame clones and leaves some out. Among more than 70,000 clones listed, roughly 85% were seen once. Trimming pared 6 bases from V and 4 bases from J, leaving 19 bases between. Per the germline V gene, CDR1 is ENHRY and CDR2 is SYGVKD. The CDR3 length is 15 residues. The sequenced sample was CD4+ or CD8+ T cells sorted from blood, obtained in a trial of the OX40 agonist ivuxolimab. The receptor's source is an adult with an advanced solid tumor such as melanoma, head and neck, liver or kidney cancer. V usage is TRBV10-3 and J usage is TRBJ2-7, with D possibly being TRBD2 (5 bases). CDR3 region: CAISPGTTMGYEQYF. The CDR3 DNA follows: TGTGCCATCAGCCCGGGAACTACCATGGGGTACGAGCAGTACTTC.